The 17 T cell receptor beta chains reported below all come from one sample, sequenced in a study of CD8 T cells in ankylosing spondylitis. General observations from the study: Under 10 highly homologous variants formed a TCR beta motif that appeared characteristic of ankylosing spondylitis blood.

TCRdb itself ran the 5' RACE reads through MiXCR, one entry per CDR3 protein. The profile covers over 600,000 distinct CDR3 sequences, with 15% to 20% appearing a single time and about a fifth taken by the ten largest. Their antigens are not known. Sample: blood, either unsorted or a sorted T cell fraction (not recorded which). These receptor sequences come from a male donor with ankylosing spondylitis.

This clonotype was seen more than once but under ten times. The chain couples TRBV25-1 to TRBJ2-1; 13 bases are shared with TRBD2. Germline V gene data show CDR1 as MGHDK and CDR2 as SYGVNS. The CDR3 contains 18 residues. V dropped 2 bases and J dropped 8; count of bases not matched to a gene: 12. The CDR3 loop reads CASSERTATSGRFDEQFF. CDR3 bases: TGTGCCAGCAGTGAACGGACAGCGACTAGCGGGAGGTTCGATGAGCAGTTCTTC.

The chain links TRBV29-1 to TRBJ1-1; weak D call: TRBD1 (5 bases). The CDR3 is made up of 15 amino acids. Trimming shortened V by 1 base and J by 1 base, and 13 bases separated the two germline ends. The V gene's germline CDR1 is SQVTM and CDR2 ANQGSEA. The CDR3 sequence is CSVEVLGGTNTEAFF. Here the CDR3 DNA reads TGCAGCGTTGAAGTGCTCGGGGGAACGAACACTGAAGCTTTCTTT.

This clonotype has only a few counts. V usage is TRBV20-1 and J usage is TRBJ2-5, with D tentatively TRBD2 (6 bases). The CDR3 extends over 10 amino acids. Germline V gene sequence: CDR1 DFQATT, CDR2 SNEGSKA (reference sequence). CDR3 protein: CRGGVETQYF. The CDR3 coding sequence is TGCCGGGGCGGGGTAGAGACCCAGTACTTC.

CDR3 nucleotide sequence: TGTGCCAGCGGGGGAGGTCCGCGCAACACAGATACGCAGTATTTT. Its protein product is CASGGGPRNTDTQYF. This chain uses TRBV28 with TRBJ2-3; D perhaps matches TRBD2 (6 bases). The CDR3 totals 15 residues. V gave up 8 bases and J gave up 2 bases, with 17 bases separating them. Germline CDR1 MDHEN, CDR2 SYDVKM.

The chain has TRBV10-1 and TRBJ2-3, with a possible D match to TRBD2 (5 bases). V shed 6 bases and J shed 2 bases, with 9 bases lying between them. Germline V gene sequence: CDR1 WNHNN, CDR2 SYGVQD (reference sequence). The CDR3 contains 13 residues. The CDR3 loop reads CASSADFTDTQYF. DNA of the CDR3: TGCGCCAGCAGCGCGGACTTCACAGATACGCAGTATTTT.

The CDR3 nucleotides are TGTGCCAGCAGCACGGGACTAACCATTTCCTACAATGAGCAGTTCTTC. This sequence encodes CASSTGLTISYNEQFF. The chain uses TRBV11-2 and TRBJ2-1; TRBD2 matches at 7 bases. The junction had 8 bases not matched to a gene; V was cut back by 5 bases and J by 1 base. This CDR3 has 16 residues. The germline CDR1 and CDR2 sequences are SGHAT and FQNNGV.

This clonotype was seen repeatedly, ten times or more. The V and J genes are TRBV6-2 or TRBV6-3 and TRBJ2-5; 7 positions match TRBD2. The CDR3 runs to 14 residues. V shed 2 bases, J shed 2 bases, and the junction held 2 bases outside the gene matches. Germline V gives CDR1 MNHEY, CDR2 SVGEGT. The CDR3 DNA follows: TGTGCCAGCAGTTACGGGGGGGGGCAAGAGACCCAGTACTTC. It yields the protein CASSYGGGQETQYF.

This clonotype appeared many times. V gene TRBV12-3 or TRBV12-4 combines with J gene TRBJ2-5; D gene uncertain. Trimming removed 4 bases from V and 2 bases from J, with 5 bases in between. This CDR3 is built from 12 residues. The CDR3 loop is CASSSFQETQYF. The CDR3 nucleotides read TGTGCCAGCAGTTCTTTTCAAGAGACCCAGTACTTC.

The rearrangement joins TRBV5-1 to TRBJ1-1; D possibly corresponds to TRBD1 (5 bases). V gave up 1 base and J gave up 2 bases, with 15 bases separating them. CDR1 SGHRS and CDR2 YFSETQ come from the germline V gene. CDR3 length: 16 residues. CDR3 in DNA: TGCGCCAGCAGCTTGATCCAGGGAGGGCGAAACACTGAAGCTTTCTTT. It yields the protein CASSLIQGGRNTEAFF. The full variable domain, its missing parts supplied by reference TRBV5-1 and TRBJ1-1, is KAGVTQTPRYLIKTRGQQVTLSCSPISGHRSVSWYQQTPGQGLQFLFEYFSETQRNKGNFPGRFSGRQFSNSRSEMNVSTLELGDSALYLCASSLIQGGRNTEAFFGQGTRLTVV.

This rearrangement joins TRBV5-1 to TRBJ2-7; 9 bases fit TRBD2. V gave up 4 bases and J gave up 6 bases; unmatched junction bases: 8. The CDR3 has 14 amino acids. Germline V gene sequence: CDR1 SGHRS, CDR2 YFSETQ. The CDR3 DNA sequence: TGCGCCAGCAGCCGGGGTAGCGGGAGTGGCGAGCAGTACTTC. This translates into CASSRGSGSGEQYF.

The V gene is TRBV7-9, the J gene TRBJ1-5; D unresolved. The V and J ends lost 1 base and 5 bases respectively, with 12 bases between them. The V gene's germline CDR1 is SEHNR and CDR2 FQNEAQ (reference sequence). The CDR3 contains 15 residues. In DNA form, the CDR3 reads TGTGCCAGCAGCTTAGGAAGCACCCCTTATCAGCCCCAGCATTTT. Its translation: CASSLGSTPYQPQHF.

This clonotype was seen a handful of times. This chain links TRBV12-3 or TRBV12-4 with TRBJ1-3, with TRBD1 matching over 7 bases. CDR3 length equals 14 residues. With 5 bases clipped from V and 11 bases from J, the junction kept 12 bases outside the gene matches. The DNA for the CDR3 is TGTGCCAGCAGTAGTACAGGGGACTTTTCCTCCATATATTTT. Encoded protein: CASSSTGDFSSIYF.

This chain connects TRBV7-3 to TRBJ2-7; TRBD2 agrees at 7 bases. This CDR3 spans 14 amino acids. CDR1 SGHTA and CDR2 FQGTGA come from the germline V gene. J lost 2 bases, V lost 5 bases, and 6 bases had no gene match. As DNA, the CDR3 is TGTGCCAGCAGCGCCGGGGGAGGGACCTACGAGCAGTACTTC. It yields the protein CASSAGGGTYEQYF.

The chain couples TRBV20-1 to TRBJ2-1; 13 bases are shared with TRBD2. This CDR3 comprises 16 residues. J lost 4 bases, V lost 2 bases, and 5 bases had no gene match. CDR1 DFQATT and CDR2 SNEGSKA come from the germline V gene (reference sequence). The CDR3 bases are TGCAGTGCTAGACCACTAGCGGGGGGGCGGTACAATGAGCAGTTCTTC. Translated, it gives CSARPLAGGRYNEQFF.

This chain joins TRBV10-3 and TRBJ2-1, with TRBD2 matching 11 bases. The junction had 7 bases not matched to a gene; V was cut back by 7 bases and J by 5 bases. Germline V gives CDR1 ENHRY, CDR2 SYGVKD. The CDR3 covers 15 residues. The CDR3 protein is CAITRLAGQDNEQFF. The CDR3 coding sequence is TGTGCCATCACCCGACTAGCGGGACAGGACAATGAGCAGTTCTTC.

This clonotype was recorded many times. V is TRBV25-1 and J is TRBJ1-1; no definite D call. CDR1 and CDR2 (germline): MGHDK, SYGVNS. Between the trimmed V and J ends, which lost 3 bases and 4 bases, there was a span of 12 bases. This CDR3 spans 14 amino acids. CDR3 sequence (DNA): TGTGCCAGCAGTGACCAAGGCGGCCTCACTGAAGCTTTCTTT. Its translation is CASSDQGGLTEAFF.

The chain carries TRBV12-3 or TRBV12-4 and TRBJ2-1; TRBD2 matches at 7 bases. The length of the CDR3 is 17 residues. The ends lost 2 bases at V and 4 bases at J; junction bases unmatched: 11. Written as DNA, the CDR3 is TGTGCCAGCAGTTTACGCCTTGGGCTAGCGGTGTACAATGAGCAGTTCTTC. It is translated as CASSLRLGLAVYNEQFF.